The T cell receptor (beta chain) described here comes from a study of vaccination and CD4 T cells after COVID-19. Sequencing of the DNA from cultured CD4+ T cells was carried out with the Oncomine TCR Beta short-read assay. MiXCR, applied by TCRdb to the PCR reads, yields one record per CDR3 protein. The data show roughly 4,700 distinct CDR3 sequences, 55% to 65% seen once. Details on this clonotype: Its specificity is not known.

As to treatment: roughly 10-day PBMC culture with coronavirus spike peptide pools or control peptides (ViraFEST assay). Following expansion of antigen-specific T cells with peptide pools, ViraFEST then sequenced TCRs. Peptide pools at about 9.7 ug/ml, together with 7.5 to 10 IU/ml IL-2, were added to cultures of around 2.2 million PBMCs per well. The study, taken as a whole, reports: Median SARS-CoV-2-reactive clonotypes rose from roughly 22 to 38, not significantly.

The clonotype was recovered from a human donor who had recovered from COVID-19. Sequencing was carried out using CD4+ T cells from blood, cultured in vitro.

The CDR3 DNA is TGTGCCAGCAGTCCCTTGGGCGGGGGGAAGGGTGAGCAGTTCTTC. Amino acids: CASSPLGGGKGEQFF. The V gene is TRBV6-1, the J gene TRBJ2-1, with 8 bases matching TRBD2. The CDR3 consists of 15 residues. Germline V gives CDR1 MNHNS, CDR2 SASEGT. Unmatched junction bases numbered 12, after V lost 5 bases and J lost 9 bases.